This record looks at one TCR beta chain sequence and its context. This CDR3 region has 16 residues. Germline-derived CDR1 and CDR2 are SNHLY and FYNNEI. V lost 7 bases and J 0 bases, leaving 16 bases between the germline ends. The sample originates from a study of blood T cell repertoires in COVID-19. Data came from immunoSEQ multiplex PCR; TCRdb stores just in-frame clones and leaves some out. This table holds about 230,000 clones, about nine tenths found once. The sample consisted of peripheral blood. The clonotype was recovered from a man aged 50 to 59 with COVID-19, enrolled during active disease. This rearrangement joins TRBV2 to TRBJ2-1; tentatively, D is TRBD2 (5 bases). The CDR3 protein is CASKYPGTSSYNEQFF. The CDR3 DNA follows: TGTGCCAGCAAGTACCCAGGTACTAGCTCCTACAATGAGCAGTTCTTC.